The clone carrying this T cell receptor beta chain came up many times. Its specificity is unknown. TCRdb redid the calling of the 5' RACE reads with MiXCR, one entry per CDR3 protein. The sample yields fewer than 75,000 distinct CDR3 sequences, under 3.5% seen once. The V and J ends lost 3 bases and 4 bases, in that order; junction bases with no gene match: 6. Looked up from germline, CDR1 is WSHSY and CDR2 is SAAADI. The CDR3 runs to 15 residues. The sample is drawn from a study of neurological immune-mediated disorders. Study observations and caveats: HTLV-1-associated myelopathy showed the most TCR clonal expansion; multiple sclerosis the least, below healthy controls.

The rearrangement links TRBV10-2 to TRBJ1-5, with TRBD1 matching over 7 bases. The sequenced material came from PBMCs. The receptor comes from a man aged 35 to 55 with multiple sclerosis. CDR3 protein: CASSEGGTANQPQHF. The CDR3 DNA is TGCGCCAGCAGTGAAGGGGGGACAGCAAATCAGCCCCAGCATTTT.